This TCR beta chain was sequenced in a study of T cell changes during pregnancy in multiple sclerosis. This CDR3 is 13 amino acids long. Trimming removed 4 bases from V and 8 bases from J; junction bases left unmatched: 8. Germline values: CDR1 MNHNY, CDR2 SVGAGI (reference sequence). The method was immunoSEQ multiplex PCR; TCRdb's version includes in-frame clones alone and lacks a portion of them. The profile shows tens of thousands of clones, about 92% of them singletons. Material: peripheral blood, obtained in the second trimester of pregnancy. V usage is TRBV6-6 and J usage is TRBJ2-7; TRBD2 aligns across 7 bases. This receptor was identified in a female donor in good health, enrolled as a control in a pregnancy study. CDR3 protein: CASSSNGGSQQYF. In nucleotides, the CDR3 is TGTGCCAGCAGTTCCAACGGGGGGTCTCAGCAGTACTTC.